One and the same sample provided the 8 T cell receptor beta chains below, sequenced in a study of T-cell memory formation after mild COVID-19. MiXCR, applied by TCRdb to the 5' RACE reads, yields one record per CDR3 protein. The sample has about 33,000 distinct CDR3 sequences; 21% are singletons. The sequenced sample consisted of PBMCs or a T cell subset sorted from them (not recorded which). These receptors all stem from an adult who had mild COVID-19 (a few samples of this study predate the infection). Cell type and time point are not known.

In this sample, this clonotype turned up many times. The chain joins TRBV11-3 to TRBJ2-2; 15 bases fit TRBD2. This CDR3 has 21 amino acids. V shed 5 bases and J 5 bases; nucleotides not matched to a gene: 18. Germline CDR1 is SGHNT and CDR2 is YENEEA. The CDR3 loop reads CASSLTLPRGLAGGPTGELFF. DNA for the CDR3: TGTGCCAGCAGCCTCACCCTCCCCAGGGGACTAGCGGGAGGACCGACCGGGGAGCTGTTTTTT.

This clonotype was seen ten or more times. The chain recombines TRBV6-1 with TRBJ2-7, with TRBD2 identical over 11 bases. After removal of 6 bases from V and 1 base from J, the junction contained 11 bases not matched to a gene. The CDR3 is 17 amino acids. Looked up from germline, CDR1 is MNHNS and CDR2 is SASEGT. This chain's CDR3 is CASRGTSGRPDSYEQYF. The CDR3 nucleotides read TGTGCCAGCAGGGGGACTAGCGGCCGCCCCGATTCCTACGAGCAGTACTTC.

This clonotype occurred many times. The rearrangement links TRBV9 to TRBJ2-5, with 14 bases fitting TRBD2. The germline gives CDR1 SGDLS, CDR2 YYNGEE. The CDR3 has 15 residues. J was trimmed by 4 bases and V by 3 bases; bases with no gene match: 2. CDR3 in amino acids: CASSAGLAGGETQYF. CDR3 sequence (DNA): TGTGCCAGCAGCGCCGGACTAGCGGGAGGAGAGACCCAGTACTTC.

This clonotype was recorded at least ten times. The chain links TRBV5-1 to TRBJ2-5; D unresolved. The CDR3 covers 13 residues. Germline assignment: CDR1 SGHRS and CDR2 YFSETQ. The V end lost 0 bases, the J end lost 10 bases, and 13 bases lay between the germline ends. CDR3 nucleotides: TGCGCCAGCAGCTTGGCCCCGCGGCAGTTCCAGTACTTC. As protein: CASSLAPRQFQYF.

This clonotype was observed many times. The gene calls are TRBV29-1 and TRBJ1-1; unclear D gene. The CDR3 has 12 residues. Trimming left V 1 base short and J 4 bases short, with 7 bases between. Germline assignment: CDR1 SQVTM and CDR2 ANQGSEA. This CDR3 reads CSVEVGLTEAFF. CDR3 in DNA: TGCAGCGTTGAAGTCGGACTCACTGAAGCTTTCTTT.

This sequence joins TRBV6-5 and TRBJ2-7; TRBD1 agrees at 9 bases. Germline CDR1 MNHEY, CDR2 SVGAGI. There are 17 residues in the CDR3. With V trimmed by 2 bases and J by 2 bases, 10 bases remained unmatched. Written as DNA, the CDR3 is TGTGCCAGCAGTTACGGACCTCCCGGGACAGGGACCTACGAGCAGTACTTC. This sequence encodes CASSYGPPGTGTYEQYF.

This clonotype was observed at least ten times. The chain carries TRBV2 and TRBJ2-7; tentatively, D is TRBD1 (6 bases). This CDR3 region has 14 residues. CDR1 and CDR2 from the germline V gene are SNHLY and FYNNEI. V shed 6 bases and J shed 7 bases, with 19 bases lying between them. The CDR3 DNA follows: TGTGCCAGCAGCAAGCCGGACAGAGGGTCTGAGCAGTACTTC. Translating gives CASSKPDRGSEQYF.

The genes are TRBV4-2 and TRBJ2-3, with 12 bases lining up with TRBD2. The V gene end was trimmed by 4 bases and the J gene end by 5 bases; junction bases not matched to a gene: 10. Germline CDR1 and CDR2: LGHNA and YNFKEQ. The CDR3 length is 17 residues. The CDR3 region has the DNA TGTGCCAGCAGCCCGGAACTAGCGGGAGGCCGGGTAGATACGCAGTATTTT. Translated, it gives CASSPELAGGRVDTQYF.